This T cell receptor (beta chain) was identified in a study of HIV-infected patients and healthy controls. The germline CDR1 and CDR2 sequences are SGHTA and FQGNSA. The V and J ends lost 0 bases and 7 bases respectively, with 16 bases between them. This CDR3 contains 16 residues. TCRdb re-called the 5' RACE reads with MiXCR, one entry per CDR3 protein. There are over 55,000 distinct CDR3 sequences in the sample; about 15% occur only once, and under 6.5% lies in the top ten. This TCR came from a human donor in good health. The chain couples TRBV7-2 to TRBJ1-5, with D perhaps matching TRBD1 (6 bases). The specimen sequenced was CD4+ T cells from blood. CDR3 bases: TGTGCCAGCAGCTTAGCGTTGGGGCAGGGGATGCAGCCCCAGCATTTT. Its protein product is CASSLALGQGMQPQHF.